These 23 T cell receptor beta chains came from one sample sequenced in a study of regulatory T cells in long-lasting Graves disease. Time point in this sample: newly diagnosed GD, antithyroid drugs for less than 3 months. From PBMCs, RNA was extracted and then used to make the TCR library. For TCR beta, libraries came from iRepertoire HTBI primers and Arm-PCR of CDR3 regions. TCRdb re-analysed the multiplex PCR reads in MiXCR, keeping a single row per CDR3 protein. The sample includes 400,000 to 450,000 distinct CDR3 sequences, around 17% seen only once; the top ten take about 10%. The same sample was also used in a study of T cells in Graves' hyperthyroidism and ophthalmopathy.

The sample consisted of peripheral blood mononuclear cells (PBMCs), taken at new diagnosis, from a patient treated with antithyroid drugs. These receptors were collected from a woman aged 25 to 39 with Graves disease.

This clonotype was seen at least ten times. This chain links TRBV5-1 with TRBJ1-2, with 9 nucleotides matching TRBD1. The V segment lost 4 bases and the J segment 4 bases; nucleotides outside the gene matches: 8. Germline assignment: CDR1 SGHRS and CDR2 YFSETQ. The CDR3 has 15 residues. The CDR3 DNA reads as TGCGCCAGCAGCCTTGGGACAGGGTCGGGCTATGGCTACACCTTC. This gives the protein CASSLGTGSGYGYTF.

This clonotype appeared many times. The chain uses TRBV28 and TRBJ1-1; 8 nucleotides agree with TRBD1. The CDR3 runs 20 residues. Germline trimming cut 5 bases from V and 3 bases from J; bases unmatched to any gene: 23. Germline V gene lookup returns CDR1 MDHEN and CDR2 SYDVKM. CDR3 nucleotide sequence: TGTGCCAGCAGTCCCTATTGGTGGGGACAGGCTCAAACGGTGGACACTGAAGCTTTCTTT. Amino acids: CASSPYWWGQAQTVDTEAFF.

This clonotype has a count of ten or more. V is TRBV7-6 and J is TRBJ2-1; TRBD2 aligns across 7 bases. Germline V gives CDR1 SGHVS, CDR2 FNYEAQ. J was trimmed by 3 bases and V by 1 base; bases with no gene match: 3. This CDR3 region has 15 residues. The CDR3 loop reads CASSLVGGSYNEQFF. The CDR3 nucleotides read TGTGCCAGCAGCTTAGTTGGCGGGAGCTACAATGAGCAGTTCTTC.

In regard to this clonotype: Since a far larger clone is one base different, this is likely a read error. CDR3: CASSDSGTGPREQFF. Written as DNA, the CDR3 is TGTGCCAGCAGTGATTCTGGGACAGGGCCGAGGGAGCAGTTCTTC. This chain joins TRBV2 and TRBJ2-1, with 9 bases lining up with TRBD1. The CDR3 sequence is 15 residues long. Germline V CDR1 and CDR2: SNHLY, FYNNEI. V shed 3 bases and J 10 bases; nucleotides not matched to a gene: 10.

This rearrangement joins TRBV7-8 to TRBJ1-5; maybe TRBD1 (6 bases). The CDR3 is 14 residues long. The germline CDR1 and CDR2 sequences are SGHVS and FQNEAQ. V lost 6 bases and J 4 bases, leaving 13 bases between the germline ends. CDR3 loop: CASSPTGLNQPQHF. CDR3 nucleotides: TGTGCCAGCAGTCCAACAGGGCTTAATCAGCCCCAGCATTTT.

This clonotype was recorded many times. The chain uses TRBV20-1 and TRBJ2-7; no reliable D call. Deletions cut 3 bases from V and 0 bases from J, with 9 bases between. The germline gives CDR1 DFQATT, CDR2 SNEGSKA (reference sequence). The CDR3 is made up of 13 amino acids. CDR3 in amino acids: CSASGVDSYEQYF. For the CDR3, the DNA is TGCAGTGCTAGCGGAGTGGACTCCTACGAGCAGTACTTC.

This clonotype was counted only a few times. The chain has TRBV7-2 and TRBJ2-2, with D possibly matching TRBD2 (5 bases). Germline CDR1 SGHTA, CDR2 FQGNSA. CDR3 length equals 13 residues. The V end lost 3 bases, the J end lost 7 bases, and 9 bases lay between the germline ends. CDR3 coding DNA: TGTGCCAGCAGCTTGGCTAGCCTCGGGGAGCTGTTTTTT. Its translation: CASSLASLGELFF.

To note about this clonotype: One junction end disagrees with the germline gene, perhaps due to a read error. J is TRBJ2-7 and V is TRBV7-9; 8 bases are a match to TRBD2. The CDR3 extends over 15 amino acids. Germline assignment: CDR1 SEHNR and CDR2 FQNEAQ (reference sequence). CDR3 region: CASSLTREREHEQCF. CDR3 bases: TGTGCCAGCAGCTTAACACGTGAGCGGGAGCACGAGCAGTGCTTC.

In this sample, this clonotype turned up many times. CDR3 nucleotide sequence: TGCGCCAGCAGTGACATAGGGGGACAGGGACAGAATGAGCAGTTCTTC. It is translated as CASSDIGGQGQNEQFF. This rearrangement joins TRBV10-1 to TRBJ2-1; 9 bases agree with TRBD1. The CDR3 contains 16 residues. Germline values: CDR1 WNHNN, CDR2 SYGVQD (reference sequence). With 3 bases clipped from V and 7 bases from J, the junction kept 10 bases outside the gene matches.

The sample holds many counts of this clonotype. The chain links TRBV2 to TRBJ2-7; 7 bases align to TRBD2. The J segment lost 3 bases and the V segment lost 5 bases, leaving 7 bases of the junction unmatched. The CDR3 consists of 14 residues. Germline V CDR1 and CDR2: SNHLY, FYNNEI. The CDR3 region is CASSTRGGYYEQYF. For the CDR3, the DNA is TGTGCCAGCAGTACGAGGGGAGGGTACTACGAGCAGTACTTC.

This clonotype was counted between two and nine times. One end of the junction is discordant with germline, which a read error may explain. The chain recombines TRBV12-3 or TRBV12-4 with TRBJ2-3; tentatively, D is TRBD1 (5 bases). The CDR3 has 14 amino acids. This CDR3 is CANSFMTATDTQYF. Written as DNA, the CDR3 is TGTGCCAACAGTTTTATGACAGCCACAGATACGCAGTATTTT.

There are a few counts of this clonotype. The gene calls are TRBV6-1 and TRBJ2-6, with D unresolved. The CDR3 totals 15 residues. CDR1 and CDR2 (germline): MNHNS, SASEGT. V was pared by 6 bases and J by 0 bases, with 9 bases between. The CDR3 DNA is TGTGCCAGCAGCCCCGTCACCTCTGGGGCCAACGTCCTGACTTTC. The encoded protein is CASSPVTSGANVLTF.

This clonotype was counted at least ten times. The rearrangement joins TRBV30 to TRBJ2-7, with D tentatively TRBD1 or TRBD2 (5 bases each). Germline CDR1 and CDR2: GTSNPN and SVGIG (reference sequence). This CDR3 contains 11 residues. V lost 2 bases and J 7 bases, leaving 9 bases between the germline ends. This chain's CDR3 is CAWSRGGEQYF. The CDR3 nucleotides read TGTGCCTGGAGTCGTGGGGGAGAGCAGTACTTC.

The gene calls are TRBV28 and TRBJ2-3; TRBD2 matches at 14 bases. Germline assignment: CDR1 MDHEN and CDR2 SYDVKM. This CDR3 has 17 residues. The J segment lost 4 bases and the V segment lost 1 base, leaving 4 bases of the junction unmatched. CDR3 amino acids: CASSLFVTSGRADTQYF. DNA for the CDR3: TGTGCCAGCAGTTTATTTGTGACTAGCGGGAGGGCAGATACGCAGTATTTT.

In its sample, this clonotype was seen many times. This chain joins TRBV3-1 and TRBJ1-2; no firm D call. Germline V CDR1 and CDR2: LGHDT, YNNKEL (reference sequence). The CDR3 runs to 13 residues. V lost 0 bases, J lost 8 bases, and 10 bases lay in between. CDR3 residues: CASSQEGFRGYTF. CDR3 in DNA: TGTGCCAGCAGCCAAGAGGGGTTCCGCGGCTACACCTTC.

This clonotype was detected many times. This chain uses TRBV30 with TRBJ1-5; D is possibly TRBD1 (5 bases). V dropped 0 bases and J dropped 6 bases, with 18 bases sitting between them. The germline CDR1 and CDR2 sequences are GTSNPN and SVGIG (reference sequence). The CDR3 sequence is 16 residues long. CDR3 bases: TGTGCCTGGAGTGTAACCGGGACTGGGCCTAGTCAGCCCCAGCATTTT. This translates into CAWSVTGTGPSQPQHF.

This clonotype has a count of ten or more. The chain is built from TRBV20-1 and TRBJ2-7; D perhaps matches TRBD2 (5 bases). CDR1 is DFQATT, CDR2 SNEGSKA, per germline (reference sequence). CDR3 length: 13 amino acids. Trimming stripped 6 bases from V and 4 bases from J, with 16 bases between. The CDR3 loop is CSAPFYGGYEQYF. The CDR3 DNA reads TGCAGTGCCCCTTTTTACGGAGGTTACGAGCAGTACTTC.

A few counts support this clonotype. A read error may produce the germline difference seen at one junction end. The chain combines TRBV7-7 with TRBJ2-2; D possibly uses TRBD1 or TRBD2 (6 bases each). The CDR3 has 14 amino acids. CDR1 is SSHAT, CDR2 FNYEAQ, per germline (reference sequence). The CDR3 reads CASSSLGGPGELFF. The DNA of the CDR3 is TGTGCTAGCAGCTCCCTCGGGGGCCCCGGGGAGCTGTTTTTT.

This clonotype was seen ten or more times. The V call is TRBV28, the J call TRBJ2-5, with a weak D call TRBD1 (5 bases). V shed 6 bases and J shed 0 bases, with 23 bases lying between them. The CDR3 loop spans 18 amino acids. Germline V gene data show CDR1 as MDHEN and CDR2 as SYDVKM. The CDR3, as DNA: TGTGCCAGCAGCCTACCCTTAGACATGGGCAGGGACCAAGAGACCCAGTACTTC. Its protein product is CASSLPLDMGRDQETQYF.

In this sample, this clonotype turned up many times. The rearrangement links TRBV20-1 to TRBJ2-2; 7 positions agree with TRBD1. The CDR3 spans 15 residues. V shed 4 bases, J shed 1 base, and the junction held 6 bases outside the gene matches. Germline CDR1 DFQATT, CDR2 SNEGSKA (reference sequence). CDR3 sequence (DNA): TGCAGTGCTACCGTCGACAGGGAGAACACCGGGGAGCTGTTTTTT. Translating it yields CSATVDRENTGELFF.

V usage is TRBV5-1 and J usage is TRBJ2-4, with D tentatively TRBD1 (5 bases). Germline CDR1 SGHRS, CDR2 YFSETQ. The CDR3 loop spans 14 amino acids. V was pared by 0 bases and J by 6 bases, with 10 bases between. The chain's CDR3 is CASSLAARANIQYF. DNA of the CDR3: TGCGCCAGCAGCTTGGCCGCCAGGGCAAACATTCAGTACTTC.

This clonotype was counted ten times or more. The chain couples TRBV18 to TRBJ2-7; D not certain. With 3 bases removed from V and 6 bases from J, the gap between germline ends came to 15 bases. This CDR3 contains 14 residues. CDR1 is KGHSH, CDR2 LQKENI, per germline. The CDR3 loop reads CASSPPLAVSEQYF. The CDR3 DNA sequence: TGTGCCAGCTCACCCCCCCTGGCGGTCTCCGAGCAGTACTTC.

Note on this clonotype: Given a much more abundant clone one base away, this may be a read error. CDR3 residues: CASSLFFGTTYEQFF. For the CDR3, the DNA is TGTGCCAGCAGCTTATTTTTCGGGACAACCTACGAGCAGTTCTTC. The rearrangement links TRBV11-2 to TRBJ2-1; maybe TRBD1 (6 bases). Looked up from germline, CDR1 is SGHAT and CDR2 is FQNNGV. The V end lost 2 bases, the J end lost 10 bases, and 18 bases lay between the germline ends. CDR3 length: 15 residues. Using reference TRBV11-2 and TRBJ2-1 for the parts outside the CDR3, the full variable domain is EAGVAQSPRYKIIEKRQSVAFWCNPISGHATLYWYQQILGQGPKLLIQFQNNGVVDDSQLPKDRFSAERLKGVDSTLKIQPAKLEDSAVYLCASSLFFGTTYEQFFGPGTRLTVL.